This is a list of T cell receptor beta chains from one sample in a study of T-cell memory formation after mild COVID-19. TCRdb independently ran MiXCR on the 5' RACE reads; one entry per CDR3 protein. This table holds 390,000 or so distinct CDR3 sequences, about a sixth found once. The sequenced material came from PBMCs or a T cell subset sorted from them (not recorded which). The source of these receptors is a man aged 18 to 30 who had mild COVID-19 (a few samples of this study predate the infection). Cell type and time point are not known. Each CDR3 is given with its conserved first and last residue. The D gene is left open where the match is weak. Rows give clone size only sometimes, using once, few, many, or a class for an expanded clone.

J gene,D gene,V gene,clone size,CDR3 protein,CDR3 DNA
TRBJ2-1,TRBD2,TRBV7-3,.,CASSLAGAHNEQFF,TGTGCCAGCAGCTTGGCGGGAGCGCACAATGAGCAGTTCTTC
TRBJ2-5,.,TRBV7-9,.,CASSLKGWVGETQYF,TGTGCCAGCAGCTTAAAGGGTTGGGTTGGGGAGACCCAGTACTTC
TRBJ2-5,.,TRBV11-2,.,CASSLDLGGGQTQYF,TGTGCCAGCAGCTTAGATCTCGGAGGAGGGCAGACCCAGTACTTC
TRBJ2-3,.,TRBV28,few,CASSPALPSTDTQYF,TGTGCCAGCAGTCCTGCGCTCCCCAGCACAGATACGCAGTATTTT
TRBJ1-5,.,TRBV28,few,CASSRPIQPQHF,TGTGCCAGCAGCCGACCCATTCAGCCCCAGCATTTT
TRBJ2-1,.,TRBV6-5,.,CASSLTPNAYNEQFF,TGTGCCAGCAGTCTGACCCCGAATGCCTACAATGAGCAGTTCTTC
TRBJ2-7,.,TRBV10-3,.,CAISERGLGYEQYF,TGTGCCATCAGTGAGAGGGGCCTTGGATACGAGCAGTACTTC
TRBJ1-5,.,TRBV25-1,.,CASSRGGGANQPQHF,TGTGCCAGCAGCCGCGGGGGGGGGGCCAATCAGCCCCAGCATTTT
TRBJ2-1,TRBD2,TRBV5-1,many,CASSFGTSGYNEQFF,TGCGCCAGCAGCTTCGGGACTAGCGGGTACAATGAGCAGTTCTTC
TRBJ2-3,TRBD2,TRBV6-2/TRBV6-3,few,CASRMTSGGARYTDTQYF,TGTGCCAGCAGAATGACTAGCGGGGGGGCCCGTTACACAGATACGCAGTATTTT
TRBJ2-2,.,TRBV9,.,CASSGSNELFF,TGTGCCAGCAGCGGGAGTAACGAGCTGTTTTTT
TRBJ2-5,.,TRBV18,many,CASSPLGGVPQETQYF,TGTGCCAGCTCACCACTCGGTGGGGTACCCCAAGAGACCCAGTACTTC
TRBJ1-6,.,TRBV25-1,few,CASLGSGVEWNSPLHF,TGTGCCAGCCTCGGGTCCGGGGTGGAGTGGAATTCACCCCTCCACTTT
TRBJ1-2,.,TRBV5-5,.,CASSVGVEGYTF,TGTGCCAGCAGCGTAGGGGTTGAGGGCTACACCTTC
TRBJ1-1,.,TRBV4-2,few,CASSLREKAEAFF,TGTGCCAGCAGCTTGAGGGAGAAGGCTGAAGCTTTCTTT
TRBJ2-1,TRBD1,TRBV11-2,few,CASLGQGGFYEQFF,TGTGCCAGCCTCGGACAGGGGGGCTTTTACGAGCAGTTCTTC
TRBJ1-5,.,TRBV27,.,CASRERRFSSPQHF,TGTGCCAGCAGGGAAAGACGTTTCTCTTCGCCCCAGCATTTT
TRBJ2-1,.,TRBV11-2,.,CASSFSPEDNEQFF,TGTGCCAGCAGCTTTTCCCCCGAAGACAATGAGCAGTTCTTC
TRBJ2-3,.,TRBV12-3/TRBV12-4,few,CASSEQYTDTQYF,TGTGCCAGCAGTGAGCAGTACACAGATACGCAGTATTTT
TRBJ1-1,.,TRBV29-1,.,CSVERGGAAFF,TGCAGCGTCGAGCGCGGGGGGGCGGCTTTCTTT